The 16 T cell receptor beta chains listed next were all sequenced from one sample in a study of Ad26.COV2.S vaccination and SARS-CoV-2 variants. Method: immunoSEQ multiplex PCR; TCRdb's copy keeps in-frame clones and lacks some. The sample contains 500,000 or so clones, about 91% of which appear only once. Noted treatment: around 19 received Ad26.COV2.S at low or high dose, single or two shots; about 5 received placebo; per-sample allocation not given. Vaccine and placebo recipients were sampled on day 63 after the first injection. Source: peripheral blood, taken in a trial of Ad26.COV2.S vaccine versus placebo. Receptors originate from a person aged 18 to 59 who received the Ad26.COV2.S COVID-19 vaccine or a placebo.

This chain uses TRBV6-6 with TRBJ1-2, with D perhaps TRBD1 (6 bases). The V gene lost 2 bases and the J gene lost 7 bases, with 14 bases spanning the gap. The CDR3 is made up of 14 amino acids. From germline, CDR1 is MNHNY and CDR2 SVGAGI (reference sequence). The CDR3 region is CASSYLRDISGYTF. CDR3 in DNA: TGTGCCAGCAGTTACCTCCGGGACATCTCTGGCTACACCTTC.

This chain uses TRBV7-9 with TRBJ1-2, with 10 bases aligning to TRBD1. CDR1 is SEHNR, CDR2 FQNEAQ, per germline (reference sequence). The J segment lost 8 bases and the V segment lost 5 bases, leaving 11 bases of the junction unmatched. The CDR3 contains 15 residues. CDR3 region: CASSPGTGESYGYTF. The DNA for the CDR3 is TGTGCCAGCAGCCCGGGGACAGGGGAATCGTACGGCTACACCTTC.

V is TRBV7-2 and J is TRBJ2-7; TRBD1 agrees at 7 bases. The V segment lost 0 bases and the J segment 4 bases; nucleotides outside the gene matches: 15. There are 18 residues in the CDR3. CDR1 and CDR2 from the germline V gene are SGHTA and FQGNSA. Here the CDR3 DNA reads TGTGCCAGCAGCTTAGCGCTTTCGAGACAGGGCCTCCTATACGAGCAGTACTTC. It translates to CASSLALSRQGLLYEQYF.

V gene TRBV19 combines with J gene TRBJ2-4, with D perhaps being TRBD1 or TRBD2 (6 bases each). CDR3 length: 17 amino acids. Trimming shortened V by 5 bases and J by 1 base, and 18 bases separated the two germline ends. CDR1 and CDR2 from the germline V gene are LNHDA and SQIVND (reference sequence). The CDR3 region is CASSVLGGGRAKNIQYF. DNA of the CDR3: TGTGCCAGTAGTGTTTTAGGGGGAGGACGCGCCAAAAACATTCAGTACTTC.

The rearrangement links TRBV5-1 to TRBJ1-4; 7 nucleotides align to TRBD1. The germline CDR1 and CDR2 sequences are SGHRS and YFSETQ. The CDR3 spans 15 residues. Unmatched junction bases numbered 6, after V lost 2 bases and J lost 5 bases. CDR3 DNA: TGCGCCAGCAGCTTCTTGGACAGGCCGAATGAAAAACTGTTTTTT. It translates to CASSFLDRPNEKLFF.

J is TRBJ1-5 and V is TRBV18; D unresolved. The ends were cut back, 3 bases at V and 12 bases at J, with 15 bases in the middle. In germline, CDR1 is KGHSH, CDR2 LQKENI. CDR3 length: 13 residues. The CDR3 protein is CASSPSFSILQHF. In DNA form, the CDR3 reads TGTGCCAGCTCACCGAGTTTCAGTATACTCCAGCATTTT.

The chain couples TRBV6-2 or TRBV6-3 to TRBJ2-7, with 9 bases fitting TRBD1. J gave up 1 base and V 5 bases, and 9 bases lay outside the gene matches. Germline V CDR1 and CDR2: MNHEY, SVGEGT. CDR3 length: 16 amino acids. The CDR3 nucleotides are TGTGCCAGCAGTGCCGGGACAGGGAGAAAATCCTACGAGCAGTACGTC. Translating it yields CASSAGTGRKSYEQYV.

The rearrangement joins TRBV6-5 to TRBJ2-1; D gene unclear. V was clipped by 3 bases and J by 5 bases, with 11 bases between them. The germline CDR1 and CDR2 sequences are MNHEY and SVGAGI. The CDR3 length is 14 residues. The CDR3 here is CASSYRGYDNEQFF. CDR3 nucleotide sequence: TGTGCCAGCAGTTATCGTGGATACGACAATGAGCAGTTCTTC.

The chain uses TRBV28 and TRBJ2-3; D may be TRBD1 (5 bases). The CDR3 sequence is 16 residues long. V shed 3 bases and J shed 2 bases, with 15 bases lying between them. Germline assignment: CDR1 MDHEN and CDR2 SYDVKM. DNA of the CDR3: TGTGCCAGCAGTTTTTGGGGCCCGGGTTACACAGATACGCAGTATTTT. Its protein is CASSFWGPGYTDTQYF.

The gene calls are TRBV5-1 and TRBJ2-3, with 13 positions matching TRBD2. Germline V gene lookup returns CDR1 SGHRS and CDR2 YFSETQ. The CDR3 loop spans 16 amino acids. Losses at the gene ends were 3 bases for V and 3 bases for J; bases not matched to a gene: 4. CDR3 sequence: CASSYGLAGETDTQYF. CDR3 coding DNA: TGCGCCAGCAGCTACGGACTAGCGGGGGAAACAGATACGCAGTATTTT.

CDR3 protein: CASSLAGSGNSPLHF. The CDR3 DNA follows: TGTGCCAGCAGCTTGGCAGGGAGCGGTAATTCACCCCTCCACTTT. The chain is built from TRBV5-4 and TRBJ1-6; perhaps TRBD1 as D (5 bases). The CDR3 spans 15 residues. Trimming stripped 0 bases from V and 6 bases from J, with 10 bases between. From germline, CDR1 is SGHNT and CDR2 YYREEE (reference sequence).

V gene TRBV4-3 combines with J gene TRBJ1-4; D is perhaps TRBD1 (5 bases). Germline assignment: CDR1 LGHNA and CDR2 YSLEER. Trimming removed 4 bases at V and 7 bases at J, with 19 bases between. CDR3 size: 16 residues. The CDR3, as DNA: TGCGCCAGCAGCCGCCTAGGAGGAGGGGAAATTGAAAAACTGTTTTTT. Protein product: CASSRLGGGEIEKLFF.

The rearrangement joins TRBV24-1 to TRBJ2-1; D is undetermined. This CDR3 comprises 16 residues. V lost 0 bases to trimming and J lost 5 bases, with 13 bases between them. Germline lookup yields CDR1 KGHDR and CDR2 SFDVKD. The CDR3 loop reads CATSDLARTGNNEQFF. The CDR3 nucleotides read TGTGCCACCAGTGATTTGGCGCGCACCGGAAACAATGAGCAGTTCTTC.

The chain links TRBV25-1 to TRBJ1-5; 9 bases are a match to TRBD1. The V and J ends lost 3 bases and 5 bases, in that order; junction bases with no gene match: 5. Germline CDR1 MGHDK, CDR2 SYGVNS. CDR3 length: 15 amino acids. The CDR3 DNA reads as TGTGCCAGCAGTGAGGGACAGGGCCTCGATCAGCCCCAGCATTTT. It is translated as CASSEGQGLDQPQHF.

This clone came up once. This rearrangement joins TRBV5-1 to TRBJ2-7; the D gene could be TRBD1 or TRBD2 (5 bases each). Germline values: CDR1 SGHRS, CDR2 YFSETQ. The ends were cut back, 1 base at V and 7 bases at J, with 12 bases in the middle. This CDR3 spans 13 amino acids. This CDR3 is CASSLSRDLEQYF. As DNA, the CDR3 is TGCGCCAGCAGCTTGAGCCGGGACCTAGAGCAGTACTTC. The variable domain in full, with the rest retrieved from reference TRBV5-1 and TRBJ2-7, is KAGVTQTPRYLIKTRGQQVTLSCSPISGHRSVSWYQQTPGQGLQFLFEYFSETQRNKGNFPGRFSGRQFSNSRSEMNVSTLELGDSALYLCASSLSRDLEQYFGPGTRLTVT.

The chain couples TRBV28 to TRBJ1-2; D ambiguous. The germline gives CDR1 MDHEN, CDR2 SYDVKM. The CDR3 runs 13 residues. V gave up 5 bases and J gave up 3 bases, with 10 bases separating them. The CDR3 sequence is CASSLMTDYGYTF. The CDR3 bases are TGTGCCAGCAGTCTGATGACCGACTATGGCTACACCTTC.